The sequence of this T cell receptor beta chain was determined in a study of shared clonotypes between healthy human individuals. V was pared by 4 bases and J by 3 bases, with 10 bases between. The germline CDR1 and CDR2 sequences are MNHEY and SVGAGI. The CDR3 has 13 residues. Naive CD8 populations comprised CD45RO-negative cells positively selected for CCR7, excluding terminally differentiated effector memory CD45RA+ cells. Data came from immunoSEQ multiplex PCR; TCRdb stores just in-frame clones and leaves some out. The data show around 610,000 clones, approximately 96% seen once. This receptor was identified in a woman aged 30 to 39 in good health. The rearrangement uses TRBV6-5 and TRBJ2-7; no clear D gene. Sample: naive CD8+ T cells sorted from blood. In DNA, the CDR3 is TGTGCCAGCAGTTTGCACTTAGACTACGAGCAGTACTTC. Translated: CASSLHLDYEQYF.